A selection of T cell receptor beta chains follows, all from one sample in a study of blood T cell repertoires in COVID-19. The method was immunoSEQ multiplex PCR; TCRdb's version includes in-frame clones alone and lacks a portion of them. The sample contains about 220,000 clones, less than 90% of which appear only once. The sample comprised peripheral blood. The receptor set was obtained from a young man with active or convalescent COVID-19. Both conserved end residues are part of each CDR3. D genes are given only for firm matches. Size is stated for part of the rows, as once, few or many counts, or as a class when the clone is expanded.

clone_size,j_call,d_call,v_call,cdr3_nt,cdr3_aa
.,TRBJ2-3,.,TRBV7-7,TGTGCCAGCAGCTCTCAGGGTTCAGATACGCAGTATTTT,CASSSQGSDTQYF
once,TRBJ2-7,.,TRBV5-6,TGTGCCAGCAGCTTGGACGGGGTGGGCGAGCAGTACTTC,CASSLDGVGEQYF
.,TRBJ1-2,TRBD1,TRBV7-9,TGTGCCAGCAGCTTAGTGGTGTATGGATACAGGGGGTCTGACTATGGCTACACCTTC,CASSLVVYGYRGSDYGYTF
.,TRBJ1-3,.,TRBV18,TGTGCCAGCTCCCCGGGGCGGGGGCCTGGAAACACCATATATTTT,CASSPGRGPGNTIYF
.,TRBJ1-4,.,TRBV10-2,TGCGCCAGCAGCCGAGATGAAAAACTGTTTTTT,CASSRDEKLFF
.,TRBJ2-5,.,TRBV5-1,TGCGCCAGCAGCTCGTACACAGGGCTCGGAGAGACCCAGTACTTC,CASSSYTGLGETQYF
.,TRBJ1-1,.,TRBV28,TGTGCCAGCAGTTTTGGGCCGAAAGTGGGCCAATTGAACACTGAAGCTTTCTTT,CASSFGPKVGQLNTEAFF
.,TRBJ2-7,TRBD2,TRBV7-2,TGTGCCAGCAGCTTCAGAGCGGGAGCAGGGTACGAGCAGTACTTC,CASSFRAGAGYEQYF
.,TRBJ1-1,TRBD1,TRBV30,TGTGCCTGGAGTGTCGGACAGGCCTCAACTGAAGCTTTCTTT,CAWSVGQASTEAFF
.,TRBJ1-4,.,TRBV5-1,TGCGCCAGCAGCTTGGAGGCGGGCAGAGAAGAAAAACTGTTTTTT,CASSLEAGREEKLFF
.,TRBJ1-2,.,TRBV7-8,TGTGCCAGCAGCTCTAACAGGGTTGGCTACACCTTC,CASSSNRVGYTF
.,TRBJ1-1,TRBD1,TRBV2,TGTGCCAGCACCCAGGACAGGCCTAAGCACACTGAAGCTTTCTTT,CASTQDRPKHTEAFF
once,TRBJ1-2,.,TRBV24-1,TGTGCCACCAGTGCGGAAGGAACGGGGGGCTACACCTTC,CATSAEGTGGYTF
.,TRBJ2-6,TRBD1,TRBV11-2,TGTGCCAGCAGCTTGACAGGGGGGTCTGGGGCCAACGTCCTGACTTTC,CASSLTGGSGANVLTF
once,TRBJ1-5,.,TRBV4-1,TGCGCCAGCAGCCAGGGCCTCCCGCTTAGCAATCAGCCCCAGCATTTT,CASSQGLPLSNQPQHF
.,TRBJ2-7,.,TRBV5-1,TGCGCCAGCAGCTTTGATTTTCTCGGGGTCCCCAACGAGCAGTACTTC,CASSFDFLGVPNEQYF
.,TRBJ2-1,.,TRBV20-1,TGCAGTGCTACCCCCGTGGAGGAGCAGTTCTTC,CSATPVEEQFF
few,TRBJ2-3,TRBD2,TRBV4-1,TGCGCCAGCAGCCAAGACTGGGCTAGCGGAGTCACAGATACGCAGTATTTT,CASSQDWASGVTDTQYF
.,TRBJ2-7,TRBD1,TRBV5-1,TGCGCCAGCAGCTTGGGGGCAGGGGGCGGGTTTCGCGAGCAGTACTTC,CASSLGAGGGFREQYF
.,TRBJ1-1,.,TRBV9,TGTGCCAGCAGCTTAGGGACCGCCCGGGGGATAAACACTGAAGCTTTCTTT,CASSLGTARGINTEAFF
.,TRBJ1-5,.,TRBV25-1,TGTGCCAGCAGTGAAAGGGGGGGCGACCACCCCCAGCATTTT,CASSERGGDHPQHF
.,TRBJ1-2,.,TRBV19,TGTGCCAGTAGTATATTCGCAGGGGAAGGCATCTATGGCTACACCTTC,CASSIFAGEGIYGYTF
.,TRBJ1-5,.,TRBV18,TGTGCCAGCTCGCAGGGGACTAGCAATCAGCCCCAGCATTTT,CASSQGTSNQPQHF
once,TRBJ2-5,.,TRBV24-1,TGTGCCACCAGTCGAGAAGTGCCGGAGACCCAGTACTTC,CATSREVPETQYF
.,TRBJ2-7,.,TRBV29-1,TGCAGCGTTGCGGGGTCCTACGAGCAGTACTTC,CSVAGSYEQYF
.,TRBJ2-3,TRBD2,TRBV4-1,TGCGCCAGCAGACCGCGGACTAGCGGGAGATCGGATACGCAGTATTTT,CASRPRTSGRSDTQYF
few,TRBJ2-3,TRBD2,TRBV6-4,TGTGCCAGCAGTGAAGAGGGGGCATCTAGCGGGACAAACACAGATACGCAGTATTTT,CASSEEGASSGTNTDTQYF
few,TRBJ2-4,.,TRBV2,TGTGCCAGCAGTGAAGCGTCAGGGCAGGGGAACATTCAGTACTTC,CASSEASGQGNIQYF
.,TRBJ2-3,.,TRBV5-1,TGCGCCAGTACAGGGACAGATACGCAGTATTTT,CASTGTDTQYF
.,TRBJ1-1,.,TRBV10-2,TGCGCCAGCAGTGAGTCGTTTTCCCCCGGGACACCGAACACTGAAGCTTTCTTT,CASSESFSPGTPNTEAFF
.,TRBJ1-2,TRBD1,TRBV28,TGTGCCAGCAGTCACACGCCCCAGGGGGCTCATGGCTACACCTTC,CASSHTPQGAHGYTF
.,TRBJ2-7,TRBD2,TRBV28,TGTGCCAGCAGTCCGCCTAGGGGCGGGAGTCACGAGCAGTACTTC,CASSPPRGGSHEQYF
.,TRBJ2-1,TRBD1,TRBV4-1,TGCGCCAGCAGCCAAGGACAGGGATTGGACAATGAGCAGTTCTTC,CASSQGQGLDNEQFF
.,TRBJ1-2,.,TRBV12-3/TRBV12-4,TGTGCCAGCAGTTTAGACTCAAACTATGGCTACACCTTC,CASSLDSNYGYTF
.,TRBJ2-7,TRBD1,TRBV5-1,TGCGCCAGCAGCTCCGGACAGGGGACAAGCGAGCAGTACTTC,CASSSGQGTSEQYF
few,TRBJ1-6,.,TRBV6-6,TGTGCCAGCAGCCTAGACAGGACGGGGTCACCCCTCCACTTT,CASSLDRTGSPLHF
.,TRBJ2-2,.,TRBV7-3,TGTGCCAGCAGCTCAAAGTCCGGGGCGAACACCGGGGAGCTGTTTTTT,CASSSKSGANTGELFF
.,TRBJ2-1,TRBD2,TRBV12-5,TGTGCTAGTGGTTTGATAGGTAGTAGCGGGGGGGCGGAAGAGCAGTTCTTC,CASGLIGSSGGAEEQFF
.,TRBJ2-7,TRBD2,TRBV30,TGTGCCTTCGCGGGGGGCCCTTACTACGAGCAGTACTTC,CAFAGGPYYEQYF
few,TRBJ1-2,TRBD1,TRBV23-1,TGCGCCAGCAGTCGCCTCTCCGGGACAGGGAAGTCTCAGGGCTACACCTTC,CASSRLSGTGKSQGYTF
.,TRBJ1-3,.,TRBV30,TGTGCCTGGAGTTTCCGACACTCTGGAAACACCATATATTTT,CAWSFRHSGNTIYF
.,TRBJ2-7,.,TRBV13,TGTGCCAGCAGCTTTGGACAGATCTACGAGCAGTACTTC,CASSFGQIYEQYF
.,TRBJ1-1,.,TRBV3-1/TRBV3-2,TGTGCCAGCAGCCAAGATCGGAACACTGAAGCTTTCTTT,CASSQDRNTEAFF
.,TRBJ2-7,.,TRBV19,TGTGCCAGTAGTATCACAGCTGAATACGAGCAGTACTTC,CASSITAEYEQYF
.,TRBJ2-5,.,TRBV24-1,TGTGCCACCAGTGATCCCCGCACGTCCGGGGAGACCCAGTACTTC,CATSDPRTSGETQYF
.,TRBJ1-1,TRBD1,TRBV4-1,TGCGCCAGCAGCCACCCCGACAGGGTGAACACTGAAGCTTTCTTT,CASSHPDRVNTEAFF
.,TRBJ1-3,.,TRBV18,TGTGCCAGCTCACCAAAGGGAGACACCATATATTTT,CASSPKGDTIYF
once,TRBJ1-5,.,TRBV28,TGTGCCAGCAGGGGTACAGGGTCCGTGAATCAGCCCCAGCATTTT,CASRGTGSVNQPQHF
.,TRBJ2-6,.,TRBV19,TGTGCCAGTAGTATGGGGAGGTCAGGGGCCAACGTCCTGACTTTC,CASSMGRSGANVLTF
.,TRBJ2-2,.,TRBV5-8,TGTGCCAGCAGCTTGGTGGGAACAGGGTCCGGGGAGCTGTTTTTT,CASSLVGTGSGELFF
.,TRBJ2-1,.,TRBV2,TGTGCCACTTCAGGGAGGGTGGGGGGCCATGAGCAGTTCTTC,CATSGRVGGHEQFF
.,TRBJ2-1,TRBD2,TRBV7-6,TGTGCCAGCAGCTTAGAGCGGGGCCGGTACAATGAGCAGTTCTTC,CASSLERGRYNEQFF
.,TRBJ1-3,.,TRBV4-3,TGCGCCAGCAGCCAAGAGGCTCCAGGCCCAAGCTCTGGAAACACCATATATTTT,CASSQEAPGPSSGNTIYF
.,TRBJ1-3,.,TRBV5-1,TGCGCCAGCAGCTTTAGTGGGGCGGAAGGAAACACCATATATTTT,CASSFSGAEGNTIYF
.,TRBJ1-1,TRBD1,TRBV6-6,TGTGCCAGCAGCAAGACAGGGTTTTTCTTT,CASSKTGFFF
.,TRBJ2-7,.,TRBV3-1/TRBV3-2,TGTGCCAGCAGCCAAGGAGGATCCATCCTCTACGAGCAGTACTTC,CASSQGGSILYEQYF
.,TRBJ1-2,.,TRBV2,TGTGCCAGGCCCCCGTCTGATACAGGGCTCTATGGCTACACCTTC,CARPPSDTGLYGYTF
.,TRBJ1-2,TRBD1,TRBV12-3/TRBV12-4,TGTGCCAGCAGGGAAAGGACAGGGTTTGGCTACACCTTC,CASRERTGFGYTF